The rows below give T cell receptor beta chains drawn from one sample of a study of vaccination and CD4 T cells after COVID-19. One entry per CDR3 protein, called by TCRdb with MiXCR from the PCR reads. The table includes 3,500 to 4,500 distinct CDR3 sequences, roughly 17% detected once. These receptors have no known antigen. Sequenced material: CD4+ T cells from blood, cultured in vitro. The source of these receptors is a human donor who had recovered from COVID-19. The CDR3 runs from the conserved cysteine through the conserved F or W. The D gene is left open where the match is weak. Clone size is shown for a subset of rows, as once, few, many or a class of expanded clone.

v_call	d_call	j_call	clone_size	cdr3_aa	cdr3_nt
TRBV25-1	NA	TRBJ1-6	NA	CASRGETYNSPLHF	TGTGCCAGCAGAGGGGAGACCTATAATTCACCCCTCCACTTT
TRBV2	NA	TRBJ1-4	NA	CASSYVEKLFF	TGTGCCAGCAGCTACGTTGAAAAACTGTTTTTT
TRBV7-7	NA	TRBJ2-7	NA	CASSPLVSSYEQYF	TGTGCTAGCAGCCCCCTGGTGAGCTCCTACGAGCAGTACTTC
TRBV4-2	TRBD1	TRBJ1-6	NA	CASSQDLGQGRGSPLHF	TGTGCCAGCAGCCAAGATTTGGGACAGGGGCGAGGTTCACCCCTCCACTTT
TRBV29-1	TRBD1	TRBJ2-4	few	CSFRTGAGIQYF	TGCAGCTTCAGGACAGGGGCAGGCATTCAGTACTTC
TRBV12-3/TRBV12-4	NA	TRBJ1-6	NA	CASSGLINSPLHF	TGTGCCAGCAGCGGACTGATTAATTCACCCCTCCACTTT
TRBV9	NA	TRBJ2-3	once	CASSVEAGDPDTQYF	TGTGCCAGCAGCGTAGAGGCAGGGGACCCAGATACGCAGTATTTT
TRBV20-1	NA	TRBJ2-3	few	CSARSSTDTQYF	TGCAGTGCTAGGTCGAGCACAGATACGCAGTATTTT
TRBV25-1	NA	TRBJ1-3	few	CASSEVSSGARGGNTIYF	TGTGCCAGCAGTGAAGTATCATCCGGCGCCAGGGGTGGAAACACCATATATTTT
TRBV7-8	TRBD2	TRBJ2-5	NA	CASSLVGGGAETQYF	TGTGCCAGCAGCTTAGTCGGCGGGGGGGCGGAGACCCAGTACTTC
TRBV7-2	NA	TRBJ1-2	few	CASSLGQVAPYGYTF	TGTGCCAGCAGCTTAGGACAGGTGGCCCCCTATGGCTACACCTTC
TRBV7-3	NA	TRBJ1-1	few	CASSLDSQNTEAFF	TGTGCCAGCAGCTTAGACAGCCAAAACACTGAAGCTTTCTTT
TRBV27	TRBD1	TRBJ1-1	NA	CASSLSRAPTGRYVAFF	TGTGCCAGCAGTTTATCGCGGGCCCCGACAGGGAGATACGTAGCTTTCTTT
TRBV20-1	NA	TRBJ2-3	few	CSAQITDTQYF	TGCAGTGCTCAGATAACAGATACGCAGTATTTT
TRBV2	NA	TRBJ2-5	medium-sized	CASSFVGAGQETQYF	TGTGCCAGCAGTTTTGTTGGGGCGGGGCAAGAGACCCAGTACTTC
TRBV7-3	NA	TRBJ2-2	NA	CASSPLSTGELFF	TGTGCCAGCAGCCCCCTAAGCACCGGGGAGCTGTTTTTT
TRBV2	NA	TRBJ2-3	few	CASSPGTATDTQYF	TGTGCCAGCAGCCCAGGGACCGCCACAGATACGCAGTATTTT
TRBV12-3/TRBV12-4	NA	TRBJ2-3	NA	CASSTRPIGEQYF	TGTGCCAGCAGTACTAGACCCATAGGGGAGCAGTATTTT
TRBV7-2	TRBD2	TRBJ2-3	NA	CASSLARVFTSGQNTDTQYF	TGTGCCAGCAGCTTAGCTCGGGTATTTACTAGCGGACAAAACACAGATACGCAGTATTTT
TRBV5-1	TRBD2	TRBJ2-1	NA	CASTSGLAGLNEQFF	TGCGCCAGCACCTCTGGACTAGCGGGTCTCAATGAGCAGTTCTTC
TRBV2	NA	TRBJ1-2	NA	CASSETGPGGYTF	TGTGCCAGCAGCGAGACGGGCCCCGGGGGCTACACCTTC
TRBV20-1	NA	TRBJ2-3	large	CSARASSAPDTQYF	TGCAGTGCTAGAGCGAGTTCGGCTCCGGATACGCAGTATTTT
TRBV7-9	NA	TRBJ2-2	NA	CASSLGHTGELFF	TGTGCCAGCAGCTTAGGTCACACCGGGGAGCTGTTTTTT
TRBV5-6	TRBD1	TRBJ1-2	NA	CASSFTGAGIYTF	TGTGCCAGCAGCTTTACAGGGGCGGGAATCTACACCTTC
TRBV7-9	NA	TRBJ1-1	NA	CASSLEWGPVTEAFF	TGTGCCAGCAGCTTGGAATGGGGCCCCGTCACTGAAGCTTTCTTT
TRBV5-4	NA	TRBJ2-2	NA	CASSLVHTGELFF	TGTGCCAGCAGCTTGGTGCACACCGGGGAGCTGTTTTTT
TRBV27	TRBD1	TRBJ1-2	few	CASRTGGRYGYTF	TGTGCCAGCAGGACAGGGGGCCGCTATGGCTACACCTTC
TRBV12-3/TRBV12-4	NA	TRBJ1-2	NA	CASSLEGGYTF	TGTGCCAGCAGTTTAGAGGGGGGCTACACCTTC
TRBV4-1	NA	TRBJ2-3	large	CASSQDLGTYSTDTQYF	TGCGCCAGCAGCCAAGATTTGGGGACTTATAGCACAGATACGCAGTATTTT
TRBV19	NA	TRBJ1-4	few	CASSPGRQPNEKLFF	TGTGCCAGTAGCCCGGGGAGGCAGCCGAATGAAAAACTGTTTTTT
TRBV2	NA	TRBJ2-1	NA	CASKGRTYNEQFF	TGTGCCAGCAAGGGCAGGACTTACAATGAGCAGTTCTTC
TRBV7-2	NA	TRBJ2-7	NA	CASSPTSFYEQYF	TGTGCCAGCAGCCCCACAAGCTTCTACGAGCAGTACTTC
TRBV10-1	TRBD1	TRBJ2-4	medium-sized	CASSGGQGNAKNIQYF	TGCGCCAGCAGTGGGGGACAGGGGAACGCCAAAAACATTCAGTACTTC
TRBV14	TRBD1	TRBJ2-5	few	CASSQSLGQGRETQYF	TGTGCCAGCAGCCAGAGCCTGGGACAGGGCCGGGAGACCCAGTACTTC
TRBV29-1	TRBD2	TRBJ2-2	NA	CSAFSGGGRTGELFF	TGCAGCGCTTTTAGCGGGGGGGGGCGGACCGGGGAGCTGTTTTTT
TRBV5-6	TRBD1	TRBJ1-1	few	CASSDGAGGFTEAFF	TGTGCCAGCAGCGATGGGGCAGGGGGATTCACTGAAGCTTTCTTT
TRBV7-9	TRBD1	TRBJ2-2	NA	CASSSTGGRGGELFF	TGTGCCAGCAGCTCGACAGGGGGCCGTGGCGGGGAGCTGTTTTTT
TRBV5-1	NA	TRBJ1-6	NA	CASSTGTSYNSPLHF	TGCGCCAGCAGCACCGGGACAAGCTATAATTCACCCCTCCACTTT
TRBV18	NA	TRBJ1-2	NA	CASSPAGGPKEGYTF	TGTGCCAGCTCACCAGCAGGAGGGCCCAAGGAGGGCTACACCTTC
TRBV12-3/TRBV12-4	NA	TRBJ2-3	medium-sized	CASSLARRLSTDTQYF	TGTGCCAGCAGTTTAGCACGGCGACTGAGCACAGATACGCAGTATTTT
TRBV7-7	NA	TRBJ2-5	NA	CASSPHQHETQYF	TGTGCTAGCAGCCCCCACCAACACGAGACCCAGTACTTC
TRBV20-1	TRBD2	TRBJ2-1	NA	CSAPRSGADEQFF	TGCAGTGCCCCCCGAAGCGGGGCAGATGAGCAGTTCTTC
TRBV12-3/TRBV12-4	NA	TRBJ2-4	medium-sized	CASSLLGQNIQYF	TGTGCCAGCAGTTTACTCGGACAGAACATTCAGTACTTC
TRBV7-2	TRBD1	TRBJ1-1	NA	CASSDRDRHRAFF	TGTGCCAGCAGCGACCGGGACAGGCATCGAGCTTTCTTT
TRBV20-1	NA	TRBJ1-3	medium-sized	CSALGGPHSGNTIYF	TGCAGTGCCCTCGGTGGCCCGCACAGCGGAAACACCATATATTTT
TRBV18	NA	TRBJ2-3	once	CASSQKWGGSTDTQYF	TGTGCCAGCTCACAGAAATGGGGGGGCAGTACAGATACGCAGTATTTT
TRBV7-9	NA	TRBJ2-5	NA	CASRPTRPQETQYF	TGTGCCAGCAGACCGACACGGCCGCAAGAGACCCAGTACTTC
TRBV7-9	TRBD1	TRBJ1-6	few	CASSLVTGTENSPLHF	TGTGCCAGCAGCTTAGTGACAGGGACCGAAAATTCACCCCTCCACTTT
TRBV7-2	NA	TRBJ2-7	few	CASSSGSGQYF	TGTGCCAGCAGCTCCGGATCCGGGCAGTACTTC
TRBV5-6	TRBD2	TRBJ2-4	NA	CASSLEGLAVRAKNIQYF	TGTGCCAGCAGCTTGGAGGGACTAGCGGTGAGGGCCAAAAACATTCAGTACTTC
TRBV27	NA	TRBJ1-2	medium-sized	CASSRYPPFQGYGYTF	TGTGCCAGCAGTAGATATCCCCCATTTCAGGGATACGGCTACACCTTC
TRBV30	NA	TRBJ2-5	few	CAWNPTAGETQYF	TGTGCCTGGAACCCCACGGCAGGGGAGACCCAGTACTTC
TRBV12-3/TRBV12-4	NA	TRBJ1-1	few	CASSSRGETEAFF	TGTGCCAGCAGTTCGCGGGGGGAAACTGAAGCTTTCTTT
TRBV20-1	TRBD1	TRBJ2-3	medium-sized	CSAFTGGGVTDTQYF	TGCAGTGCTTTTACAGGGGGCGGTGTTACAGATACGCAGTATTTT
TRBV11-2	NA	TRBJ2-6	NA	CASSLDGGRPSGANVLTF	TGTGCCAGCAGCTTAGACGGGGGCCGCCCCTCTGGGGCCAACGTCCTGACTTTC